Listed below are T cell receptor beta chains from one sample, sequenced in a study of cytomegalovirus exposure and HLA in healthy donors. Profiling relied on immunoSEQ multiplex PCR, and the TCRdb table lists in-frame clones only, not all of them. This sample has tens of thousands of clones; about 92% occur once, and the top ten carry about 8.1%. Sequenced input: PBMCs. The receptors come from a woman younger than 35 in good health and CMV-seropositive. Each CDR3 is given with its conserved first and last residue. Fields, in order: clone size, CDR3 length, J gene, D gene, V gene, CDR3 DNA, CDR3 protein. A D gene is named only where the DNA matches it firmly. Clone sizes are given selectively: once, few, many, or a class where the clone is expanded.

abundance: few; len: 15; j_gene: TRBJ2-5; d_gene: TRBD2; v_gene: TRBV29-1; CDR3nt: TGCAGCGTCGAGCCGGCTAGCGGGGGGCAAGAGACCCAGTACTTC; CDR3aa: CSVEPASGGQETQYF
abundance: .; len: 14; j_gene: TRBJ2-3; d_gene: TRBD2; v_gene: TRBV19; CDR3nt: TGTGCCAGTAGTGGACTAGCGGGGGGTAATACGCAGTATTTT; CDR3aa: CASSGLAGGNTQYF
abundance: .; len: 14; j_gene: TRBJ1-3; d_gene: .; v_gene: TRBV5-1; CDR3nt: TGCGCCAGCAGGTCACAGGTCTCGGGAAACACCATATATTTT; CDR3aa: CASRSQVSGNTIYF
abundance: .; len: 15; j_gene: TRBJ1-6; d_gene: TRBD1; v_gene: TRBV9; CDR3nt: TGTGCCAGCAGCGTAGGGACAGGGGGCAATTCACCCCTCCACTTT; CDR3aa: CASSVGTGGNSPLHF
abundance: .; len: 14; j_gene: TRBJ2-1; d_gene: TRBD2; v_gene: TRBV15; CDR3nt: TGTGCCACCGCGACTAGCGGGCCCCCGAATGAGCAGTTCTTC; CDR3aa: CATATSGPPNEQFF
abundance: .; len: 11; j_gene: TRBJ2-1; d_gene: .; v_gene: TRBV20-1; CDR3nt: TGCAGTGCTAGAGAACTTAATGAGCAGTTCTTC; CDR3aa: CSARELNEQFF
abundance: .; len: 13; j_gene: TRBJ2-5; d_gene: TRBD2; v_gene: TRBV6-1; CDR3nt: TGTGCCAGCATCCCGGGGAGGGGAGAGACCCAGTACTTC; CDR3aa: CASIPGRGETQYF
abundance: once; len: 15; j_gene: TRBJ2-5; d_gene: TRBD2; v_gene: TRBV5-6; CDR3nt: TGTGCCAGCAGCTTACTAGCGGGGGGGCGGGAGACCCAGTACTTC; CDR3aa: CASSLLAGGRETQYF
abundance: .; len: 13; j_gene: TRBJ2-3; d_gene: .; v_gene: TRBV5-4; CDR3nt: TGTGCCAGCAGCCCCCAGCCCGGGGATACGCAGTATTTT; CDR3aa: CASSPQPGDTQYF
abundance: .; len: 18; j_gene: TRBJ2-1; d_gene: .; v_gene: TRBV28; CDR3nt: TGTGCCAGCAGTTTTGAACAGGCAAGCAGGGGCCCCGAGATAGAGCAGTTCTTC; CDR3aa: CASSFEQASRGPEIEQFF
abundance: .; len: 15; j_gene: TRBJ2-2; d_gene: TRBD1; v_gene: TRBV7-9; CDR3nt: TGTGCCAGCAGCTCCGTCGGACAGGGGACCGGGGAGCTGTTTTTT; CDR3aa: CASSSVGQGTGELFF
abundance: .; len: 12; j_gene: TRBJ2-1; d_gene: .; v_gene: TRBV4-1; CDR3nt: TGCGCCAGCAGCCAATCTTTAAATGAGCAGTTCTTC; CDR3aa: CASSQSLNEQFF
abundance: .; len: 17; j_gene: TRBJ2-3; d_gene: .; v_gene: TRBV4-2; CDR3nt: TGTGCCAGCAGCCAAGCCACTAGTCTAGGGGGTACAGATACGCAGTATTTT; CDR3aa: CASSQATSLGGTDTQYF
abundance: .; len: 14; j_gene: TRBJ1-2; d_gene: TRBD1; v_gene: TRBV7-9; CDR3nt: TGTGCCAGCAGCCCCTGGGAGGACAGGGCGGGTTACACCTTC; CDR3aa: CASSPWEDRAGYTF
abundance: .; len: 12; j_gene: TRBJ1-2; d_gene: .; v_gene: TRBV30; CDR3nt: TGTGCCTGGAGCATCCAGAACTATGGCTACACCTTC; CDR3aa: CAWSIQNYGYTF
abundance: .; len: 17; j_gene: TRBJ2-3; d_gene: .; v_gene: TRBV4-3; CDR3nt: TGCGCCAGCAGCCGGCTAGCGACCGCCAGCGGCACAGATACGCAGTATTTT; CDR3aa: CASSRLATASGTDTQYF
abundance: .; len: 15; j_gene: TRBJ2-7; d_gene: TRBD2; v_gene: TRBV4-3; CDR3nt: TGCGCCAGCAGCCTAGGACTAGTCCGCTCCTACGAGCAGTACTTC; CDR3aa: CASSLGLVRSYEQYF
abundance: .; len: 14; j_gene: TRBJ1-1; d_gene: .; v_gene: TRBV6-5; CDR3nt: TGTGCCAGCAGACCCCCTGCGGGGAACACTGAAGCTTTCTTT; CDR3aa: CASRPPAGNTEAFF
abundance: .; len: 15; j_gene: TRBJ1-2; d_gene: .; v_gene: TRBV6-1; CDR3nt: TGTGCCAGCAGTGGAGGTATGCGGGTCGGGTATGGCTACACCTTC; CDR3aa: CASSGGMRVGYGYTF
abundance: .; len: 13; j_gene: TRBJ2-1; d_gene: .; v_gene: TRBV11-2; CDR3nt: TGTGCCAGCAGCTTAGATCCGGACAATGAGCAGTTCTTC; CDR3aa: CASSLDPDNEQFF
abundance: .; len: 14; j_gene: TRBJ1-2; d_gene: .; v_gene: TRBV10-3; CDR3nt: TGTGCCATCACTCCAAACCAGGGGCTGCATGGCTACACCTTC; CDR3aa: CAITPNQGLHGYTF